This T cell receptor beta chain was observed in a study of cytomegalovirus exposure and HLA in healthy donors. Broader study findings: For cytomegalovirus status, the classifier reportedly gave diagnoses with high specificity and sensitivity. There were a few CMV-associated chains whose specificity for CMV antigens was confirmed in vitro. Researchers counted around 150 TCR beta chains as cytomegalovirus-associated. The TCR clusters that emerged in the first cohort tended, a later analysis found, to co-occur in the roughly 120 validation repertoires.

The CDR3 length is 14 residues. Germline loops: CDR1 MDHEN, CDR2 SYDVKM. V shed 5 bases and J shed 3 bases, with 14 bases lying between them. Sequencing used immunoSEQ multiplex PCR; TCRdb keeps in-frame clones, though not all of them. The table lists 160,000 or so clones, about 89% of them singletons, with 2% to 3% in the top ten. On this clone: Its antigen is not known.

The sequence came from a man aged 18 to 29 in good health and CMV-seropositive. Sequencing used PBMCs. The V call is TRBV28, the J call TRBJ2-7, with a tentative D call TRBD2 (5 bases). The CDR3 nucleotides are TGTGCCAGCAGTAACACCGGAGGCTACTACGAGCAGTACTTC. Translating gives CASSNTGGYYEQYF.